A selection of T cell receptor beta chains follows, all from one sample in a study of T cell responses to AZD1222 COVID-19 vaccine. Measured with immunoSEQ multiplex PCR; TCRdb has only the in-frame clones, and not every one. The sample lists around 99,000 clones; 90% to 95% were seen once. Sequencing used peripheral blood, obtained 28 days after the second AZD1222 dose. These receptors were collected from an adult who received the AZD1222 COVID-19 vaccine. Each CDR3 is given with its conserved first and last residue. D genes are given only for firm matches. Not all rows give a size; the values are once, few, many and, for expanded clones, a class.

v_gene,d_gene,abundance,j_gene,CDR3nt,CDR3aa
TRBV30,NA,NA,TRBJ1-5,TGTGCCTGGTCCACTCAGGGGAATCAGCCCCAGCATTTT,CAWSTQGNQPQHF
TRBV19,TRBD1,NA,TRBJ2-7,TGTGCCAGTAGTATGGGGACAGGGCCTCCTCTCGAGCAGTACTTC,CASSMGTGPPLEQYF
TRBV11-1,NA,NA,TRBJ2-5,TGTGCCAGCAGCTTTCGGGGGGAGACCCAGTACTTC,CASSFRGETQYF
TRBV19,TRBD1,NA,TRBJ1-5,TGTGCCAGTAGCCTGACAGGGGTGGGTCAGCCCCAGCATTTT,CASSLTGVGQPQHF
TRBV6-5,NA,once,TRBJ2-3,TGTGCCAGCACAAACCGGGACTGGAGCACAGATACGCAGTATTTT,CASTNRDWSTDTQYF
TRBV4-1,NA,NA,TRBJ1-4,TGCGCCAGCAGCCAAGTGGACAATGAAAAACTGTTTTTT,CASSQVDNEKLFF
TRBV5-4,NA,NA,TRBJ1-2,TGTGCCAGCAGCTTCCCAGGGGCAATTGGCTATGGCTACACCTTC,CASSFPGAIGYGYTF
TRBV28,NA,once,TRBJ1-2,TGTGCCAGCAGAATCGGGCCAAACTATGGCTACACCTTC,CASRIGPNYGYTF
TRBV4-2,TRBD2,once,TRBJ2-5,TGTGCCAGCAGCCAGAGCGGGGAGCAAGAGACCCAGTACTTC,CASSQSGEQETQYF
TRBV10-3,NA,NA,TRBJ2-5,TGTGCCATCAGTGGCGGACTACAAGAGACCCAGTACTTC,CAISGGLQETQYF
TRBV11-2,NA,NA,TRBJ1-4,TGTGCCAGCAGCGCCCTCGGGGGTAGTAATGAAAAACTGTTTTTT,CASSALGGSNEKLFF
TRBV11-2,NA,NA,TRBJ1-2,TGTGCCAGCAGTCAGACAACTAACTATGGCTACACCTTC,CASSQTTNYGYTF
TRBV2,NA,once,TRBJ1-1,TGTGCCAGCAGGAGGGAAGGGTCCGGGAACACTGAAGCTTTCTTT,CASRREGSGNTEAFF
TRBV2,NA,NA,TRBJ1-1,TGTGCCAGCAGTCTTAATATGAACACTGAAGCTTTCTTT,CASSLNMNTEAFF
TRBV9,TRBD2,NA,TRBJ2-5,TGTGCCAGCAGCGTGGGGCTAGCGGGGGGAAGAGAGACCCAGTACTTC,CASSVGLAGGRETQYF
TRBV5-1,NA,NA,TRBJ2-1,TGCGCCAGCAGCTTGAACCGAGAGCAGTTCTTC,CASSLNREQFF
TRBV30,NA,NA,TRBJ1-4,TGTGCCTGGGGGTTGGGGGGCGCAGGTGGAAAACTGTTTTTT,CAWGLGGAGGKLFF
TRBV6-2/TRBV6-3,NA,NA,TRBJ1-1,TGTGCCAGCAGTTACTCCTCGCGGACCCGCTCTGAAGCTTTCTTT,CASSYSSRTRSEAFF
TRBV19,TRBD1,NA,TRBJ2-3,TGTGCCAGTAGTATAGGGACAGGGGCAGATACGCAGTATTTT,CASSIGTGADTQYF
TRBV28,NA,NA,TRBJ2-1,TGTGCCAGCAGTTTTACGAGGAATGAGCAGTTCTTC,CASSFTRNEQFF
TRBV6-2/TRBV6-3,NA,NA,TRBJ1-2,TGTGCCAGCAGTCACTCAGGTTCCGGGAGTCACTATGGCTACACCTTC,CASSHSGSGSHYGYTF
TRBV7-9,TRBD1,NA,TRBJ1-2,TGTGCCAGCAGAGACCTGACAGGGGGCTTATCGGGCTACACCTTC,CASRDLTGGLSGYTF
TRBV11-2,NA,NA,TRBJ1-3,TGTGCCAGCAGCTTAGATGTCCTGCGACCTTCTGGAAACACCATATATTTT,CASSLDVLRPSGNTIYF
TRBV11-2,NA,NA,TRBJ2-7,TGTGCCAGCAGCTTAGGGAGCCCCTACGAGCAGTACTTC,CASSLGSPYEQYF
TRBV10-3,TRBD1,NA,TRBJ1-2,TGTGCCTCCCGGGACAGGGACGCTTCTCACTACACCTTC,CASRDRDASHYTF
TRBV5-6,TRBD1,once,TRBJ2-4,TGTGCCAGCAGCTTGGCAGGACAGGAGGCAGCCAAAAACATTCAGTACTTC,CASSLAGQEAAKNIQYF
TRBV5-4,TRBD1,NA,TRBJ1-4,TGTGCCAGCAGCTTTCGGGACAGAAATGAAAAACTGTTTTTT,CASSFRDRNEKLFF